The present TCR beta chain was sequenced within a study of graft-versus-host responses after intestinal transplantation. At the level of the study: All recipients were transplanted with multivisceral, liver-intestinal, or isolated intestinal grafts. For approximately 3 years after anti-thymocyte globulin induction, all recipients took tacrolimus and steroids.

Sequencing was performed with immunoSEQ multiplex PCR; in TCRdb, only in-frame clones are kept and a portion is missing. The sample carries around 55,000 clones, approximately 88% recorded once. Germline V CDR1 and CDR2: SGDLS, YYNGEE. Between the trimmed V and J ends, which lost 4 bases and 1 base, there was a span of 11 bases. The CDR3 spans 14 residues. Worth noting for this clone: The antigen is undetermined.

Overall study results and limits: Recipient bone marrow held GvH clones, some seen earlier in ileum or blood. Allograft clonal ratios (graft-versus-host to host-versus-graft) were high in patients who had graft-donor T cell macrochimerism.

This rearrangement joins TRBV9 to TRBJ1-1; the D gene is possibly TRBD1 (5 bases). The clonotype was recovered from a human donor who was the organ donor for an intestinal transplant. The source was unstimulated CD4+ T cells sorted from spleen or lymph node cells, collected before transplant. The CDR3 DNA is TGTGCCAGCAGCATATTGACAGAGAACACTGAAGCTTTCTTT. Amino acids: CASSILTENTEAFF.